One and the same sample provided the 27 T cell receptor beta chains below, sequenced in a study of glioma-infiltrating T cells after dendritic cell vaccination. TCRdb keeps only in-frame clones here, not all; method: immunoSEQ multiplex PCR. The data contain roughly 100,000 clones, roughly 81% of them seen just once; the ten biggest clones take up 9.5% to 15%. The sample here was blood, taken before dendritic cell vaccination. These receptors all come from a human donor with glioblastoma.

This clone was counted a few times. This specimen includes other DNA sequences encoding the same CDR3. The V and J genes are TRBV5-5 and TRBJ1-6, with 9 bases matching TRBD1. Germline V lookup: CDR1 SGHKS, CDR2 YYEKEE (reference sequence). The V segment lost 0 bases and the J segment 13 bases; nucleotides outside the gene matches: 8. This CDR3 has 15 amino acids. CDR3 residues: CASSLGTGVASPLHF. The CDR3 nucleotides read TGTGCCAGCAGCTTGGGGACAGGGGTTGCTTCCCCCCTCCACTTT.

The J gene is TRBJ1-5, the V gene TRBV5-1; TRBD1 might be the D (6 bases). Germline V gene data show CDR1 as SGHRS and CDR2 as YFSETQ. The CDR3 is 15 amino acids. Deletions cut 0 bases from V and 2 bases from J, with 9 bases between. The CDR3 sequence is CASSLDEGGNQPQHF. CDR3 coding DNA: TGCGCCAGCAGCTTGGATGAGGGGGGCAATCAGCCCCAGCATTTT.

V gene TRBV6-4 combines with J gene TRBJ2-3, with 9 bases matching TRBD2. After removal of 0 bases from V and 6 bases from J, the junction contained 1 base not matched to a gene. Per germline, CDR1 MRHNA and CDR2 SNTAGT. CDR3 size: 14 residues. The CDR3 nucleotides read TGTGCCAGCAGTGACTCGCTAGCGGGGGATACGCAGTATTTT. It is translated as CASSDSLAGDTQYF.

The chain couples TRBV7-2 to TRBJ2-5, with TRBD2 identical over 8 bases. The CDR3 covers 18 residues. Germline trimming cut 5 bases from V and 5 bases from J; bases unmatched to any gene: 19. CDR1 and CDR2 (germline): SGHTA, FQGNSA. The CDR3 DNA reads TGTGCCAGCAGCCCCAGCCCCTTTCGACGGGGGGGCCGGGAGACCCAGTACTTC. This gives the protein CASSPSPFRRGGRETQYF.

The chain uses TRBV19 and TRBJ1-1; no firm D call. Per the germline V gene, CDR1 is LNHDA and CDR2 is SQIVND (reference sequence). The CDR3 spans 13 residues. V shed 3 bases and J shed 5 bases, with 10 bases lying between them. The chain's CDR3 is CASSILGATEAFF. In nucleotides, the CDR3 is TGTGCCAGTAGTATCCTGGGCGCGACTGAAGCTTTCTTT.

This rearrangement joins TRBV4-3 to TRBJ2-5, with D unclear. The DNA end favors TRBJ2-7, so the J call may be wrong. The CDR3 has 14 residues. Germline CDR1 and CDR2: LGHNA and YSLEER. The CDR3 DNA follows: TGCGCCAGCAGCCAAGGCTCGATGAACTACGAGCAGTACTTC. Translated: CASSQGSMNYEQYF.

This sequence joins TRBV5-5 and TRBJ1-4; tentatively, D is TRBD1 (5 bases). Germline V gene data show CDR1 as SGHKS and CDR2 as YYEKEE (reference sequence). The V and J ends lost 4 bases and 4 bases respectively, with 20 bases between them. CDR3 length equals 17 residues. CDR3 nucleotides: TGTGCCAGCAGCCTGAGACAGAACCCTACCCATAATGAAAAACTGTTTTTT. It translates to CASSLRQNPTHNEKLFF.

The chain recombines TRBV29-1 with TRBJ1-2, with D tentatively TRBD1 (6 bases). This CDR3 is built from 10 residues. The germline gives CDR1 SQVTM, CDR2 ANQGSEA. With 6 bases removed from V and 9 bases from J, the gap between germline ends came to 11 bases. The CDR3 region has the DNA TGCAGCGTGGAGACAGGCCGCTACACCTTC. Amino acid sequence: CSVETGRYTF.

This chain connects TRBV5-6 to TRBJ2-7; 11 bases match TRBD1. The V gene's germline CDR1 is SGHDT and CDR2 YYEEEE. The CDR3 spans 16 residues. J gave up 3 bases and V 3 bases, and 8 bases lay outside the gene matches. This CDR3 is CASSSSGQGGGYEQYF. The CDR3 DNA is TGTGCCAGCAGCTCGTCGGGACAGGGGGGGGGCTACGAGCAGTACTTC.

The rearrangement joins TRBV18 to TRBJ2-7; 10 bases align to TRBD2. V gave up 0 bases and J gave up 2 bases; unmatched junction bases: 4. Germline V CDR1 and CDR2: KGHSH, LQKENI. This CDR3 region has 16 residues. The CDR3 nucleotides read TGTGCCAGCTCACCACCAGGACTAGCGGAAACCTACGAGCAGTACTTC. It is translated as CASSPPGLAETYEQYF.

The CDR3 protein is CSVVTRQVNEAFF. CDR3 in DNA: TGCAGCGTTGTTACCCGACAGGTAAACGAAGCTTTCTTT. The V and J genes are TRBV29-1 and TRBJ1-1; D might be TRBD1 (6 bases). The CDR3 is 13 residues long. V lost 4 bases to trimming and J lost 8 bases, with 17 bases between them. Germline-derived CDR1 and CDR2 are SQVTM and ANQGSEA.

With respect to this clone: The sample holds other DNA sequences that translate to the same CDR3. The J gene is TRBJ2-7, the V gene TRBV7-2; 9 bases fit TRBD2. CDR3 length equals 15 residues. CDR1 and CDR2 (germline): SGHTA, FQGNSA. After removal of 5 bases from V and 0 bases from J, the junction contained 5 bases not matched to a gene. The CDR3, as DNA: TGTGCCAGCAGCAGACGTAGCGGGGGCTCCTACGAGCAGTACTTC. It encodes CASSRRSGGSYEQYF.

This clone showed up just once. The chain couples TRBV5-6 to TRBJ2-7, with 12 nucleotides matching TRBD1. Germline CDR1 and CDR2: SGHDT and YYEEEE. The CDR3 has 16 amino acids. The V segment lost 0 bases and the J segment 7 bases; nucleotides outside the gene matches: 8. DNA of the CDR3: TGTGCCAGCAGCTTGGCGGGGACAGGGGGCGCGAGGGAGCAGTACTTC. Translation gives CASSLAGTGGAREQYF.

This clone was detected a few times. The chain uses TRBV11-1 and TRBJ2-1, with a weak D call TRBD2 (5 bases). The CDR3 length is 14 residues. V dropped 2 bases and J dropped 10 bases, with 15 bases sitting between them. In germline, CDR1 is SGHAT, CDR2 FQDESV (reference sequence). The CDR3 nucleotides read TGTGCCAGCAGCTTAAGCGGCAGCCGGTGGGAGCAGTTCTTC. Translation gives CASSLSGSRWEQFF.

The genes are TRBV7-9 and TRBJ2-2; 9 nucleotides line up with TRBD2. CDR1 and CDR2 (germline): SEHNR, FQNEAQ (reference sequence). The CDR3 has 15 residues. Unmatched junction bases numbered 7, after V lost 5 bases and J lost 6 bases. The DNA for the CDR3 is TGTGCCAGCAGCCGCTTTGGCGGGGGGGCCGGGGAGCTGTTTTTT. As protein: CASSRFGGGAGELFF.

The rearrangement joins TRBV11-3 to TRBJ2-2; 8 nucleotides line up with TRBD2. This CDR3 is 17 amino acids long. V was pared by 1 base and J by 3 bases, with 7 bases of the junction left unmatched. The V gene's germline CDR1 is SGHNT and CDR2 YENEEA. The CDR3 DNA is TGTGCCAGCAGCTTAGGTCTAGCGGGCTACTACACCGGGGAGCTGTTTTTT. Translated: CASSLGLAGYYTGELFF. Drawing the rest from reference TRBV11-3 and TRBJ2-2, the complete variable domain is EAGVVQSPRYKIIEKKQPVAFWCNPISGHNTLYWYLQNLGQGPELLIRYENEEAVDDSQLPKDRFSAERLKGVDSTLKIQPAELGDSAVYLCASSLGLAGYYTGELFFGEGSRLTVL.

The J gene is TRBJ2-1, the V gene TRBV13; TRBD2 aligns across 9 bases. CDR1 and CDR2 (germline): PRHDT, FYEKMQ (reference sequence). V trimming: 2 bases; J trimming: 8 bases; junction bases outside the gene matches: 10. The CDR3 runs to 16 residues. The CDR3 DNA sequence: TGTGCCAGCAGCTTAAGGGGTAGCGGGGGTGGCGATGAGCAGTTCTTC. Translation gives CASSLRGSGGGDEQFF.

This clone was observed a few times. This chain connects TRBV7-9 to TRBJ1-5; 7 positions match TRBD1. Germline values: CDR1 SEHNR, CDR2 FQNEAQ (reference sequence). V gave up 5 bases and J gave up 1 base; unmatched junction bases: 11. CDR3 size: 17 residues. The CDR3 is CASSTGKGAWSNQPQHF. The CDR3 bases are TGTGCCAGCAGCACCGGGAAGGGGGCTTGGAGCAATCAGCCCCAGCATTTT.

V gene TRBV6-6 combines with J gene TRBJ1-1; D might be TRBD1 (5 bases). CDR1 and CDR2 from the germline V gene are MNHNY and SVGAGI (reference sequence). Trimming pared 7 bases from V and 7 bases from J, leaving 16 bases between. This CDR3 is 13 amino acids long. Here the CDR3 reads CASNSQEGVEAFF. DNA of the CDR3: TGTGCCAGCAATTCACAGGAAGGGGTTGAAGCTTTCTTT.

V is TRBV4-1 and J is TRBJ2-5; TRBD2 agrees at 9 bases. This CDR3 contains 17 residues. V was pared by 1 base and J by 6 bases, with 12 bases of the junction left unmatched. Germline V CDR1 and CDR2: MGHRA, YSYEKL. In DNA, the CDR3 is TGCGCCAGCAGCCAAGGGGCGCGGGGGGGCATCCCGAAGACCCAGTACTTC. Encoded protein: CASSQGARGGIPKTQYF.

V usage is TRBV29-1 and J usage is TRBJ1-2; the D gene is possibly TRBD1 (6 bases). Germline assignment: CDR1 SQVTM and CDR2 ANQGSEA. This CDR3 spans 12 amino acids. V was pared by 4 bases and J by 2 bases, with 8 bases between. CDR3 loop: CSVVGGNYGYTF. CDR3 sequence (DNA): TGCAGCGTTGTTGGGGGCAACTATGGCTACACCTTC.

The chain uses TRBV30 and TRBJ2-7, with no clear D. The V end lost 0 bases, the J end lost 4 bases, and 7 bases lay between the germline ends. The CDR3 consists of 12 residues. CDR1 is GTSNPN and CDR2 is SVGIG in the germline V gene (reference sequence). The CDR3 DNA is TGTGCCTGGAGTGTATCGCTATACGAGCAGTACTTC. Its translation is CAWSVSLYEQYF. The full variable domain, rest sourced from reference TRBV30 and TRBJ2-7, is SQTIHQWPATLVQPVGSPLSLECTVEGTSNPNLYWYRQAAGRGLQLLFYSVGIGQISSEVPQNLSASRPQDRQFILSSKKLLLSDSGFYLCAWSVSLYEQYFGPGTRLTVT.

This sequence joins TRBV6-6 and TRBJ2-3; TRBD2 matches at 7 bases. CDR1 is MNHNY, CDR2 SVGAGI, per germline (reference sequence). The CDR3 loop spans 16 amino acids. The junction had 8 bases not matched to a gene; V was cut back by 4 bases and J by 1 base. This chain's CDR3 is CASSLVRGRGTDTQYF. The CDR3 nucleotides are TGTGCCAGCAGTTTGGTACGGGGGAGGGGCACAGATACGCAGTATTTT.

CDR3 protein: CASRIQGLGNQPQHF. CDR3 in DNA: TGTGCCAGCAGGATACAGGGTTTGGGCAATCAGCCCCAGCATTTT. The rearrangement joins TRBV25-1 to TRBJ1-5, with D possibly TRBD1 on 6 matching bases. The V and J ends lost 6 bases and 2 bases respectively, with 14 bases between them. Germline V CDR1 and CDR2: MGHDK, SYGVNS. This CDR3 contains 15 residues.

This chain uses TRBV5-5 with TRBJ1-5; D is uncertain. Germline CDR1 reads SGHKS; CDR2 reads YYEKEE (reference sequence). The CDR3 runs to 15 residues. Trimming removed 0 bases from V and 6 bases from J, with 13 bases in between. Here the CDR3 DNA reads TGTGCCAGCAGCTTGGTAGCGGTGGCAGGTCAGCCCCAGCATTTT. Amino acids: CASSLVAVAGQPQHF.

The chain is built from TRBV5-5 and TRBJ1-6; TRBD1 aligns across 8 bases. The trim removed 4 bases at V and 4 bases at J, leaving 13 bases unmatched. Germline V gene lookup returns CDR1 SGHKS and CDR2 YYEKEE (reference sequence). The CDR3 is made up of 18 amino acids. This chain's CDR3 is CASSTGQDPIQYNSPLHF. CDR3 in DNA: TGTGCCAGCAGCACGGGACAGGACCCTATTCAGTATAATTCACCCCTCCACTTT.

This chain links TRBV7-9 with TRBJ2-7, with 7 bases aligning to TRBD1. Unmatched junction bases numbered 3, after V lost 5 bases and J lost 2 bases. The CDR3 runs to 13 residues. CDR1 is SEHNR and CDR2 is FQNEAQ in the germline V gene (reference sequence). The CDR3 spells CASSRGQAYEQYF. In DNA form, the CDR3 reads TGTGCCAGCAGCCGAGGACAGGCCTACGAGCAGTACTTC.